Each of the 30 T cell receptor beta chains below was sequenced from the same sample in a study of blood T cell repertoires in COVID-19. Assay used: immunoSEQ multiplex PCR; TCRdb lists only in-frame clones, some missing. This repertoire shows about 350,000 clones, 80% to 90% found once; its top ten account for less than 6%. The sequenced sample was PBMCs or T cells enriched from blood (not recorded which). The receptors were gathered from a woman aged 25 to 39 who had recovered from COVID-19.

V and J are TRBV15 and TRBJ2-1; 10 bases agree with TRBD2. This CDR3 is 16 amino acids long. The germline CDR1 and CDR2 sequences are LNHNV and YYDKDF (reference sequence). With 0 bases clipped from V and 7 bases from J, the junction kept 6 bases outside the gene matches. The CDR3 coding sequence is TGTGCCACCAGCAGAGATGGGACTAGCGTCCGTAATGAGCAGTTCTTC. It yields the protein CATSRDGTSVRNEQFF.

The gene calls are TRBV7-3 and TRBJ2-2; the D gene is possibly TRBD1 (6 bases). This CDR3 has 15 residues. Between the trimmed V and J ends, which lost 2 bases and 1 base, there was a span of 8 bases. CDR1 and CDR2 (germline): SGHTA, FQGTGA. CDR3 region: CASSLLGGNTGELFF. The CDR3 DNA reads as TGTGCCAGCAGCTTATTAGGGGGGAACACCGGGGAGCTGTTTTTT.

The chain has TRBV4-1 and TRBJ2-5, with D perhaps matching TRBD2 (6 bases). The CDR3 runs to 16 residues. Trimming cost V 0 bases and J 0 bases, with 11 bases left between them. Per the germline V gene, CDR1 is MGHRA and CDR2 is YSYEKL. The chain's CDR3 is CASSQDPGLNQETQYF. The DNA of the CDR3 is TGCGCCAGCAGCCAAGATCCGGGACTGAACCAAGAGACCCAGTACTTC.

The chain combines TRBV9 with TRBJ1-2; 8 nucleotides line up with TRBD1. This CDR3 has 14 residues. V trimming: 4 bases; J trimming: 2 bases; junction bases outside the gene matches: 4. Germline V gives CDR1 SGDLS, CDR2 YYNGEE. CDR3 loop: CASSTGQGNYGYTF. In nucleotides, the CDR3 is TGTGCCAGCAGCACCGGACAGGGAAACTATGGCTACACCTTC.

The chain has TRBV4-1 and TRBJ2-3, with D perhaps matching TRBD2 (6 bases). V lost 0 bases, J lost 0 bases, and 10 bases lay in between. The CDR3 runs 16 residues. Germline lookup yields CDR1 MGHRA and CDR2 YSYEKL. CDR3 amino acids: CASSQDGRTSTDTQYF. The CDR3 DNA is TGCGCCAGCAGCCAAGATGGGAGGACTAGCACAGATACGCAGTATTTT.

V is TRBV6-1 and J is TRBJ1-1, with D maybe TRBD1 (5 bases). V lost 0 bases and J 8 bases, leaving 13 bases between the germline ends. Germline V lookup: CDR1 MNHNS, CDR2 SASEGT. This CDR3 comprises 14 residues. The CDR3 DNA reads TGTGCCAGCAGTGAAGCGGAAGCAGGGAGGGAAGCTTTCTTT. Amino acid sequence: CASSEAEAGREAFF.

The chain combines TRBV7-2 with TRBJ1-1, with 9 nucleotides matching TRBD1. CDR1 is SGHTA, CDR2 FQGNSA, per germline. V dropped 3 bases and J dropped 9; count of bases not matched to a gene: 5. The CDR3 is 13 residues long. The CDR3 bases are TGTGCCAGCAGCTTCCGGGACAGGGTTCAAGCTTTCTTT. Translated, it gives CASSFRDRVQAFF.

The chain links TRBV7-9 to TRBJ2-7, with a tentative D call TRBD2 (5 bases). This CDR3 comprises 13 residues. CDR1 is SEHNR and CDR2 is FQNEAQ in the germline V gene (reference sequence). Between the trimmed V and J ends, which lost 5 bases and 0 bases, there was a span of 8 bases. CDR3 residues: CASSPTSSYEQYF. CDR3 DNA: TGTGCCAGCAGCCCTACTAGCTCCTACGAGCAGTACTTC.

To note about this clone: Other nucleotide sequences from this sample produce the same CDR3. The chain has TRBV11-2 and TRBJ2-5, with 12 bases aligning to TRBD2. Per the germline V gene, CDR1 is SGHAT and CDR2 is FQNNGV. This CDR3 region has 13 residues. The ends lost 5 bases at V and 5 bases at J; junction bases unmatched: 0. CDR3 DNA sequence: TGTGCCAGCAGCCTAGCGGGAGGGGAGACCCAGTACTTC. Encoded protein: CASSLAGGETQYF.

The genes are TRBV3-1 (or the pseudogene TRBV3-2) and TRBJ2-7; 8 bases are a match to TRBD1. With 3 bases clipped from V and 7 bases from J, the junction kept 8 bases outside the gene matches. Germline values: CDR1 LGHDT, CDR2 YNNKEL (reference sequence). The CDR3 is made up of 14 amino acids. The CDR3 region has the DNA TGTGCCAGCAGCCAGGAGGACAGGGCGAGGGAGCAGTACTTC. Its protein product is CASSQEDRAREQYF.

The rearrangement uses TRBV12-3 or TRBV12-4 and TRBJ2-4; 7 nucleotides agree with TRBD1. The CDR3 loop spans 11 amino acids. Trimming removed 7 bases from V and 12 bases from J; junction bases left unmatched: 6. Here the CDR3 reads CASNRGYGQYF. The CDR3, as DNA: TGTGCCAGCAACAGGGGTTACGGTCAGTACTTC.

The chain joins TRBV7-2 to TRBJ2-1, with D perhaps matching TRBD2 (5 bases). There are 13 residues in the CDR3. The ends were cut back, 5 bases at V and 4 bases at J, with 9 bases in the middle. Germline V gives CDR1 SGHTA, CDR2 FQGNSA. The CDR3 coding sequence is TGTGCCAGCAGCGTCACGGGGTACAATGAGCAGTTCTTC. It encodes CASSVTGYNEQFF.

The chain employs TRBV7-8 and TRBJ2-5; D may be TRBD2 (5 bases). The CDR3 is 14 amino acids. Per germline, CDR1 SGHVS and CDR2 FQNEAQ. V was clipped by 3 bases and J by 7 bases, with 15 bases between them. CDR3 nucleotides: TGTGCCAGCAGCTTGGGGTTTTGGGAGTGGACCCAGTACTTC. This gives the protein CASSLGFWEWTQYF.

This clone was seen a handful of times. This CDR3 reads CASSLEQNTEAFF. For the CDR3, the DNA is TGTGCCAGCAGCTTAGAACAGAACACTGAAGCTTTCTTT. The chain recombines TRBV11-3 with TRBJ1-1, with D unclear. V was cut by 0 bases and J by 1 base, with 3 bases left in between. There are 13 residues in the CDR3. The V gene's germline CDR1 is SGHNT and CDR2 YENEEA. Looking up the rest from reference TRBV11-3 and TRBJ1-1 gives the full variable domain: EAGVVQSPRYKIIEKKQPVAFWCNPISGHNTLYWYLQNLGQGPELLIRYENEEAVDDSQLPKDRFSAERLKGVDSTLKIQPAELGDSAVYLCASSLEQNTEAFFGQGTRLTVV.

This chain uses TRBV5-1 with TRBJ2-2, with 10 positions matching TRBD1. Germline values: CDR1 SGHRS, CDR2 YFSETQ. There are 15 residues in the CDR3. Trimming at V came to 5 bases and at J to 5 bases, leaving 6 bases not matched to a gene. In DNA form, the CDR3 reads TGCGCCAGCAGACGTGGACAGGGGGGAACCGGGGAGCTGTTTTTT. Translated, it gives CASRRGQGGTGELFF.

The chain recombines TRBV11-3 with TRBJ2-3; weak D call: TRBD2 (7 bases). CDR1 SGHNT and CDR2 YENEEA come from the germline V gene. The CDR3 length is 14 residues. With 6 bases removed from V and 2 bases from J, the gap between germline ends came to 12 bases. CDR3 region: CASSRGATTDTQYF. CDR3 nucleotides: TGTGCCAGCAGTCGGGGGGCTACCACAGATACGCAGTATTTT.

The chain joins TRBV6-5 to TRBJ1-1; 9 bases agree with TRBD1. The germline V gene encodes CDR1 MNHEY and CDR2 SVGAGI. This CDR3 has 15 residues. V trimming: 6 bases; J trimming: 4 bases; junction bases outside the gene matches: 9. CDR3 region: CASSRSGQGFTEAFF. The CDR3 DNA sequence: TGTGCCAGCAGCCGGTCGGGACAGGGTTTCACTGAAGCTTTCTTT.

This clone was observed a single time. The J gene is TRBJ1-1, the V gene TRBV29-1, with 8 bases identical to TRBD1. The CDR3 is 12 amino acids. CDR1 is SQVTM and CDR2 is ANQGSEA in the germline V gene. Losses at the gene ends were 3 bases for V and 5 bases for J; bases not matched to a gene: 2. The CDR3 is CSVDRGRTEAFF. The CDR3 DNA reads as TGCAGCGTTGACAGGGGGCGGACTGAAGCTTTCTTT. Full variable domain (remainder filled in from reference TRBV29-1 and TRBJ1-1): SAVISQKPSRDICQRGTSLTIQCQVDSQVTMMFWYRQQPGQSLTLIATANQGSEATYESGFVIDKFPISRPNLTFSTLTVSNMSPEDSSIYLCSVDRGRTEAFFGQGTRLTVV.

A note on this clone: Relative to the germline gene, one junction end is altered; a read error may explain this. CDR3 sequence (DNA): TGTGCCAGCAGCTACTCTAGCTCCTACGAGCAGTACTTC. This encodes CASSYSSSYEQYF. This chain links TRBV6-5 with TRBJ2-7; D remains ambiguous. Germline V gives CDR1 MNHEY, CDR2 SVGAGI. This CDR3 comprises 13 residues.

This chain links TRBV27 with TRBJ2-2; D might be TRBD1 (7 bases). The CDR3 covers 14 residues. The V gene lost 5 bases and the J gene lost 6 bases, with 13 bases spanning the gap. Germline lookup yields CDR1 MNHEY and CDR2 SMNVEV (reference sequence). CDR3 loop: CASSQGGRSGELFF. In nucleotides, the CDR3 is TGTGCCAGCAGTCAGGGGGGCCGTTCCGGGGAGCTGTTTTTT.

The gene calls are TRBV15 and TRBJ1-2, with D possibly being TRBD1 (6 bases). CDR1 is LNHNV and CDR2 is YYDKDF in the germline V gene (reference sequence). CDR3 length equals 15 residues. V lost 4 bases and J lost 3, with 15 bases in between. In nucleotides, the CDR3 is TGTGCCACCAGCACCCGGGCCACAGGGTACTATGGCTACACCTTC. It encodes CATSTRATGYYGYTF.

This chain joins TRBV6-5 and TRBJ1-5, with D possibly being TRBD1 (6 bases). The CDR3 spans 14 residues. Germline V gives CDR1 MNHEY, CDR2 SVGAGI. Between the trimmed V and J ends, which lost 8 bases and 0 bases, there was a span of 11 bases. The CDR3: CASRRTDSNQPQHF. CDR3 coding DNA: TGTGCCAGCCGTCGGACAGATAGCAATCAGCCCCAGCATTTT.

This chain's CDR3 is CASSLGFSGTSGGNTGELFF. Written as DNA, the CDR3 is TGTGCCAGCAGCTTGGGATTCTCCGGGACTAGCGGGGGGAACACCGGGGAGCTGTTTTTT. The V gene is TRBV7-8, the J gene TRBJ2-2; 14 bases match TRBD2. J gave up 1 base and V 3 bases, and 10 bases lay outside the gene matches. The germline gives CDR1 SGHVS, CDR2 FQNEAQ. This CDR3 has 20 amino acids. The variable domain in full, with the rest retrieved from reference TRBV7-8 and TRBJ2-2, is GAGVSQSPRYKVAKRGQDVALRCDPISGHVSLFWYQQALGQGPEFLTYFQNEAQLDKSGLPSDRFFAERPEGSVSTLKIQRTQQEDSAVYLCASSLGFSGTSGGNTGELFFGEGSRLTVL.

Only a few counts were recorded for this clone. The CDR3 sequence is CASREGSGISEAFF. CDR3 sequence (DNA): TGTGCCAGCAGGGAGGGGTCAGGCATTTCTGAAGCTTTCTTT. The gene calls are TRBV25-1 and TRBJ1-1; the D gene is possibly TRBD1 (5 bases). This CDR3 contains 14 residues. V lost 6 bases and J lost 6, with 17 bases in between. The germline V gene encodes CDR1 MGHDK and CDR2 SYGVNS.

The chain carries TRBV7-9 and TRBJ2-2, with D uncertain. The CDR3 runs 14 residues. Germline-derived CDR1 and CDR2 are SEHNR and FQNEAQ (reference sequence). Trimming stripped 3 bases from V and 4 bases from J, with 9 bases between. CDR3 loop: CASSFHYSTGELFF. The CDR3, as DNA: TGTGCCAGCAGCTTTCACTATAGCACCGGGGAGCTGTTTTTT.

The genes are TRBV6-5 and TRBJ2-1, with D perhaps TRBD1 (6 bases). CDR1 MNHEY and CDR2 SVGAGI come from the germline V gene. The CDR3 totals 15 residues. V was cut by 6 bases and J by 0 bases, with 12 bases left in between. The CDR3 sequence is CASRQDRTSYNEQFF. The CDR3 DNA reads TGTGCCAGCAGACAAGACAGGACCTCCTACAATGAGCAGTTCTTC.

V usage is TRBV10-2 and J usage is TRBJ1-5; D is ambiguous. The V and J ends lost 2 bases and 6 bases respectively, with 26 bases between them. The CDR3 is 19 residues long. Germline CDR1 is WSHSY and CDR2 is SAAADI. The CDR3, as DNA: TGCGCCAGCAGTGAGGGCCTTCAGGCCGCGATATCTGAAGGTCAGCCCCAGCATTTT. It yields the protein CASSEGLQAAISEGQPQHF.

V usage is TRBV7-6 and J usage is TRBJ1-1; the match to TRBD1 covers 7 bases. V was pared by 5 bases and J by 6 bases, with 3 bases of the junction left unmatched. The CDR3 loop spans 12 amino acids. Per germline, CDR1 SGHVS and CDR2 FNYEAQ. In nucleotides, the CDR3 is TGTGCCAGCAGCCTAGGGACAGCTGAAGCTTTCTTT. It specifies CASSLGTAEAFF.

Note on this clone: This sample includes further DNA sequences coding for the same CDR3. J is TRBJ1-1 and V is TRBV19; D call uncertain. The V gene's germline CDR1 is LNHDA and CDR2 SQIVND (reference sequence). This CDR3 spans 13 amino acids. Trimming shortened V by 2 bases and J by 5 bases, and 9 bases separated the two germline ends. The DNA of the CDR3 is TGTGCCAGTAGTATACGAGGAGATACTGAAGCTTTCTTT. It encodes CASSIRGDTEAFF.

The chain recombines TRBV15 with TRBJ1-3; D gene ambiguous. Germline CDR1 and CDR2: LNHNV and YYDKDF (reference sequence). This CDR3 region has 16 residues. Trimming shortened V by 5 bases and J by 2 bases, and 16 bases separated the two germline ends. The CDR3 reads CATSVEGKGTGNTIYF. CDR3 bases: TGTGCCACCAGCGTAGAGGGAAAGGGCACTGGAAACACCATATATTTT.